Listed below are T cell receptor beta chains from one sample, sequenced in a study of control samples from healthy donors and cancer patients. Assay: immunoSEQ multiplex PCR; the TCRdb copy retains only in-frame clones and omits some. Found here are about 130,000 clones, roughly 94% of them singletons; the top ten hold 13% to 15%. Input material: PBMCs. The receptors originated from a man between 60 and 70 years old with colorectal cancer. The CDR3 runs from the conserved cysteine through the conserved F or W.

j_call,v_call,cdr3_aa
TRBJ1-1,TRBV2,CASSEERQANTEAFF
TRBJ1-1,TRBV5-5,CASSPLDRTNTEAFF
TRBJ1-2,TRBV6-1,CASSERGGYGYTF
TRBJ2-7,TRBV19,CASSKWDRPYEQYF
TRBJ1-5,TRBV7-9,CASSTSTGLSNQPQHF
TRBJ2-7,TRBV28,CASSFGGTSEQYF
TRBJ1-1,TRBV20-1,CSASEQGVTSSGATEAFF
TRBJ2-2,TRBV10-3,CAISKSVGTSGVRDTGELFF
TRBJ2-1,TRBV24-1,CATSDPLIGGGTYNEQFF
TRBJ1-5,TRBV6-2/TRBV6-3,CASSEQFGNQPQHF
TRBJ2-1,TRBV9,CASSSFQGGRYNEQFF
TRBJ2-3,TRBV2,CASTLQGTPTDTQYF
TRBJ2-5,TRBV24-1,CATSDIGQGGETQYF
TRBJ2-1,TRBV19,CASIGPGVAYNEQFF
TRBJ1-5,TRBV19,CASIPTQGGDQPQHF
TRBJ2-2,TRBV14,CASSQAWDSEDTGELFF
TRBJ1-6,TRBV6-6,CASSPRQGYNSPLHF
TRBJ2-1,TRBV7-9,CASSLWAGEGNEQFF
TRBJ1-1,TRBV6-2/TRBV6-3,CASSSGYTEAFF
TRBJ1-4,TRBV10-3,CAISDEPTGTNEKLFF
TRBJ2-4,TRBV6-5,CASSTLGGNIQYF
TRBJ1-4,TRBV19,CASSPWDKSTNEKLFF
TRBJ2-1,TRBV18,CASSPPGLAGGSSYNEQFF
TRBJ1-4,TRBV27,CASSLSPGQGEKLFF
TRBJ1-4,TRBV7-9,CASSRRPQSATNEKLFF
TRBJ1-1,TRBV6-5,CASSYSTGNTEAFF
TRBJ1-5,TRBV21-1,CASSNEDRGGNQPQHF
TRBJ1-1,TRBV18,CASSRQQGGLISEAFF
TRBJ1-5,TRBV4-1,CASSPLGGRGNQPQHF
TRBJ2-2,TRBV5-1,CASEPQGTTGELFF
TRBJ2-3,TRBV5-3,CARSNRTSGDHHTQYF
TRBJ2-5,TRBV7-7,CASSQGETQYF
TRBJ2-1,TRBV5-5,CASSLGTSGVGSYNEQFF
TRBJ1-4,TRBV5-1,CASSLGPRGIGEKLFF
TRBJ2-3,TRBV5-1,CASSREGVSSTDTQYF
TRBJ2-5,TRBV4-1,CASSQARPGTQYF
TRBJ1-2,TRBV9,CASSVDTGDYGYTF
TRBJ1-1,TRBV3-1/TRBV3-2,CASRAIRGVGTEAFF
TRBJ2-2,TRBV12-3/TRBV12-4,CASSQGPGELFF
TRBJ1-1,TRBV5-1,CASSADSTTEAFF
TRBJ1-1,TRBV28,CASSQATNRDKEAFF
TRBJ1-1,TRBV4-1,CASSLGPVLMNTEAFF
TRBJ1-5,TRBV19,CASSTWDRGYIQPQHF
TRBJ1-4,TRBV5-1,CASSLGQGNEKLFF